The following is a T cell receptor (beta chain) sequence with its context. Clones were sequenced by immunoSEQ multiplex PCR, and TCRdb holds only the in-frame ones, with some missing. The sample records 210,000 or so clones, roughly 85% being singletons. These data come from a study of blood T cell repertoires in COVID-19. For the study at large: Sample material is recorded as cDNA or gDNA derived from T cells, B-cell-depleted T cells, or PBMCs.

Germline V lookup: CDR1 GTSNPN, CDR2 SVGIG (reference sequence). V gave up 0 bases and J gave up 9 bases, with 14 bases separating them. The CDR3 has 13 residues. Exposed participants came across a COVID-19 case within 2 weeks before study entry. The clonotype comes from a woman aged 50 to 60 who had been exposed to COVID-19. The sample taken for sequencing was PBMCs or T cells enriched from blood (not recorded which). The V and J genes are TRBV30 and TRBJ1-2; a weak D match, TRBD1 (6 bases). CDR3 nucleotides: TGTGCCTGGAGTGTAGGCCAGGGGTCCCGCTACACCTTC. Protein product: CAWSVGQGSRYTF.